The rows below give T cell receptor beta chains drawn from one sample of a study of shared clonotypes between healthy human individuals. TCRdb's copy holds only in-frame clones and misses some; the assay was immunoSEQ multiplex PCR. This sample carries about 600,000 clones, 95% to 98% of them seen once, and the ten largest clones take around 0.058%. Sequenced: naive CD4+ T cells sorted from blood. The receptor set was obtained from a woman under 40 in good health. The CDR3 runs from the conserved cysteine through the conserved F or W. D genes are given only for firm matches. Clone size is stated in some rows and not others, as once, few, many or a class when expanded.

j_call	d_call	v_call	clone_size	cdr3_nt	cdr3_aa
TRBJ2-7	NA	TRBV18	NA	TGTGCCAGCTCACCACCTCAACTCCACCGGGGCGAGCAGTACTTC	CASSPPQLHRGEQYF
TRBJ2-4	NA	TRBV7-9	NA	TGTGCCAGCAGCCCTCAATTGGGCGAAGCCAAAAACATTCAGTACTTC	CASSPQLGEAKNIQYF
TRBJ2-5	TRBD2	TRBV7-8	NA	TGTGCCAGCAGCCCCGGACTAGCGGGGGCACAAGAGACCCAGTACTTC	CASSPGLAGAQETQYF
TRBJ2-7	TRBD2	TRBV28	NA	TGTGCCAGCACCACTAGCGGGACTAGAGACTACGAGCAGTACTTC	CASTTSGTRDYEQYF
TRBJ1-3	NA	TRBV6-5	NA	TGTGCCAGCAGTACAGGAAACACCATATATTTT	CASSTGNTIYF
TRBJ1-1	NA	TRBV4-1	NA	TGCGCCAGCAGCCATGGGACGGACAGAATGAACACTGAAGCTTTCTTT	CASSHGTDRMNTEAFF
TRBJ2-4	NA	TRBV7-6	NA	TGTGCCAGCAGCTTAAGAGGGGGGGAGACCAAAAACATTCAGTACTTC	CASSLRGGETKNIQYF
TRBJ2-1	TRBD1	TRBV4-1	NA	TGCGCCAGCAGCCAAGACCGAACGGGACAGGGCCTACTGAGTAATGAGCAGTTCTTC	CASSQDRTGQGLLSNEQFF
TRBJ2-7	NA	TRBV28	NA	TGTGCCAGCAGTTTTGCTGGGGATTCCTCCTACGAGCAGTACTTC	CASSFAGDSSYEQYF
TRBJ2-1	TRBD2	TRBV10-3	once	TGTGCCATCAGTGAGAACCTACTCGCGGGAGGCCTCAATGAGCAGTTCTTC	CAISENLLAGGLNEQFF
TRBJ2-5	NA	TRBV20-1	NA	TGCAGTGCTAGTCCCCTGGAGACCCAGTACTTC	CSASPLETQYF
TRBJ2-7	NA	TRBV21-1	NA	TGTGCCAGCAGCACCATACTAGCGGGAGAGACCCGATGGGCGGACGAGCAGTACTTC	CASSTILAGETRWADEQYF
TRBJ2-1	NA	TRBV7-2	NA	TGTGCCAGCAGCTTATCTATCCCGGTGGTTTCCTACAATGAGCAGTTCTTC	CASSLSIPVVSYNEQFF
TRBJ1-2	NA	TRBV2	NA	TGTGCCAGCGGGGGAGAAAACTATGGCTACACCTTC	CASGGENYGYTF
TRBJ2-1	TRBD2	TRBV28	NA	TGTGCCAGCAGGCATACGGGGGGGTGGCAGTTCTTC	CASRHTGGWQFF
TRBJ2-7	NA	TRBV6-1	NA	TGTGCCAGCAGTGGCCTCGTTAGCTTTCCCTGGGAGTACTTC	CASSGLVSFPWEYF
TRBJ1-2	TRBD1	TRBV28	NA	TGTGCCAGCAGATCTCCCGGGCAGGGGGGGGACTATGGCTACACCTTC	CASRSPGQGGDYGYTF
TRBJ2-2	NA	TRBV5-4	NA	TGTGCCAGCAGCGCAACAGGGTCCGGGGAGCTGTTTTTT	CASSATGSGELFF
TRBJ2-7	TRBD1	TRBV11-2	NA	TGTGCCAGCAGGACCGGGACAGACCCTTACGAGCAGTACTTC	CASRTGTDPYEQYF
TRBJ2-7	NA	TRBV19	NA	TGTGCCAGTAGTTCTGAAAGGGGGATGAGCGAGCAGTACTTC	CASSSERGMSEQYF
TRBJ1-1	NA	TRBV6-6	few	TGTGCCAGCAGCCAGGGGCGTAACACTGAAGCTTTCTTT	CASSQGRNTEAFF
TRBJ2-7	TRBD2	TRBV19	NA	TGTGCCAGTTCTGGTAGCGGGAGGGCCGCCTACGAGCAGTACTTC	CASSGSGRAAYEQYF
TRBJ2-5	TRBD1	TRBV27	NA	TGTGCCAGCAGTCCTCGGACAGGGCAAGAGACCCAGTACTTC	CASSPRTGQETQYF
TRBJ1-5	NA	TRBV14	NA	TGTGCCAGCAGCCAACAGGAAGGGCCCCAGCATTTT	CASSQQEGPQHF
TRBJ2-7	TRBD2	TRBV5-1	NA	TGCGCCAGCAGCTTGCCCCTAGCGGGAAGCTCCTACGAGCAGTACTTC	CASSLPLAGSSYEQYF
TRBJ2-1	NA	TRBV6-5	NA	TGTGCCAGCAGCCGCACCCGGGACAATGAGCAGTTCTTC	CASSRTRDNEQFF
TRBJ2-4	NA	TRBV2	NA	TGTGCCAGCAAGGAGAGCTTCATGCGGTCCAAAAACATTCAGTACTTC	CASKESFMRSKNIQYF
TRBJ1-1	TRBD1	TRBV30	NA	TGTGCCTGGGCTAAGACAGGGCCCGTGGAAGCTTTCTTT	CAWAKTGPVEAFF
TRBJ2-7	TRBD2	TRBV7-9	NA	TGTGCCAGCAGCTTAGTCGGGCGGGAGAACGGCGAGCAGTACTTC	CASSLVGRENGEQYF
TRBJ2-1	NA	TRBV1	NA	TGCACCAGCAGCCTTAGAGGGCGGGAGGGTAGCTTAGTTGAGCAGTTCTTC	CTSSLRGREGSLVEQFF
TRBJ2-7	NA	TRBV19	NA	TGTGCCAGTACCTTAGGGACGATGGGTCTTAGGGAGCAGTACTTC	CASTLGTMGLREQYF
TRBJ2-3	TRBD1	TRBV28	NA	TGTGCCAGCACTCCCGGGACAGTCATCACAGATACGCAGTATTTT	CASTPGTVITDTQYF
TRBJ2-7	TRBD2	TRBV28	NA	TGTGCCAGCAGTTTTACGGGGAGCCTAGCGGACGAGCAGTACTTC	CASSFTGSLADEQYF
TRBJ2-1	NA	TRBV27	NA	TGTGCCGCAGGATGGGGGTCGTCCCTACTAACGGTCTTC	CAAGWGSSLLTVF